This TCR beta chain was identified in a study of T cell responses to AZD1222 COVID-19 vaccine. About the study: Pooled together were second doses at about 4 or about 12 weeks. Overall study findings and caveats: Clonal diversity may have been underestimated in mostly white British donors. Nearly half of the spike-specific TCRs reportedly recognize variant regions that carry no mutations.

This clone was seen only a few times. The antigen is undetermined. Looked up from germline, CDR1 is MNHEY and CDR2 is SVGAGI. The CDR3 runs 13 residues. Trimming pared 2 bases from V and 0 bases from J, leaving 5 bases between. Clones were read by immunoSEQ multiplex PCR, and TCRdb kept only the in-frame ones, dropping some. The profile covers about 99,000 clones, with roughly 92% appearing a single time and about 5% taken by the ten largest. The chain uses TRBV6-5 and TRBJ2-7; D perhaps matches TRBD1 (5 bases). Sequenced material: peripheral blood, taken on day 0 of AZD1222 vaccination. This TCR derives from an adult in good health. This chain's CDR3 is CASSYDSSYEQYF. CDR3 coding DNA: TGTGCCAGCAGTTACGACAGCTCCTACGAGCAGTACTTC.